Below are 15 T cell receptor beta chains sequenced from a single sample in a study of beta chain features in type 1 diabetes. Expressed TCRB transcripts were sequenced, since all the RNA that had been isolated was reverse transcribed. Some clones are missing from TCRdb's copy, which holds only in-frame ones; the method was immunoSEQ multiplex PCR. The sample lists hundreds of thousands of clones, less than 15% occurring once. Material: naive CD4+ T cells from blood. These receptors came from a woman in her thirties or forties in good health.

This clone occurred a few times. The rearrangement uses TRBV9 and TRBJ1-2; D possibly corresponds to TRBD1 (5 bases). V was cut by 5 bases and J by 2 bases, with 16 bases left in between. Germline V gene lookup returns CDR1 SGDLS and CDR2 YYNGEE. The CDR3 sequence is 15 residues long. CDR3 in amino acids: CASSEGTRGNYGYTF. The CDR3, as DNA: TGTGCCAGCAGTGAGGGGACTCGGGGGAACTATGGCTACACCTTC.

This clone has just a few counts. The rearrangement links TRBV6-6 to TRBJ2-5, with D possibly TRBD1 on 6 matching bases. Germline loops: CDR1 MNHNY, CDR2 SVGAGI (reference sequence). The CDR3 is 11 residues long. Trimming cost V 7 bases and J 7 bases, with 10 bases left between them. The CDR3 region is CASTGQSTQYF. CDR3 bases: TGTGCCAGCACAGGACAGTCGACCCAGTACTTC.

This clone was observed a handful of times. The rearrangement joins TRBV6-5 to TRBJ2-3; 8 nucleotides agree with TRBD2. From germline, CDR1 is MNHEY and CDR2 SVGAGI. J was trimmed by 2 bases and V by 2 bases; bases with no gene match: 6. The CDR3 contains 16 residues. In DNA form, the CDR3 reads TGTGCCAGCAGTTACATGCGGGGGGCTATCACAGATACGCAGTATTTT. Its translation is CASSYMRGAITDTQYF.

The rearrangement joins TRBV29-1 to TRBJ1-1; weak D call: TRBD1 (6 bases). There are 12 residues in the CDR3. Between the trimmed V and J ends, which lost 5 bases and 3 bases, there was a span of 10 bases. Germline V gene data show CDR1 as SQVTM and CDR2 as ANQGSEA. CDR3 DNA: TGCAGCGTTTTAAGGGGGTACACTGAAGCTTTCTTT. Protein product: CSVLRGYTEAFF.

This chain links TRBV18 with TRBJ1-5, with D unresolved. This CDR3 has 15 residues. The V and J ends lost 3 bases and 0 bases respectively, with 9 bases between them. Per germline, CDR1 KGHSH and CDR2 LQKENI. Here the CDR3 reads CASSPAGYSNQPQHF. The CDR3 DNA is TGTGCCAGCTCACCGGCAGGTTATAGCAATCAGCCCCAGCATTTT.

This clone occurred a few times. The gene calls are TRBV19 and TRBJ2-7; tentatively, D is TRBD1 (6 bases). CDR3 length: 16 amino acids. The V end was cut by 3 bases, the J end by 2 bases, with 17 bases between. Germline assignment: CDR1 LNHDA and CDR2 SQIVND (reference sequence). The CDR3 region is CASSIIRGPGAYEQYF. CDR3 DNA: TGTGCCAGTAGTATCATTAGGGGACCAGGGGCCTACGAGCAGTACTTC.

This clone was recorded a few times. This sequence joins TRBV15 and TRBJ2-7; 8 positions agree with TRBD2. V lost 1 base and J lost 4; bases outside the gene matches: 0. Germline CDR1 is LNHNV and CDR2 is YYDKDF (reference sequence). The CDR3 consists of 13 residues. CDR3 DNA: TGTGCCACCAGCAGAGGACTAGCGTACGAGCAGTACTTC. Translated, it gives CATSRGLAYEQYF. Filled out from reference TRBV15 and TRBJ2-7, the complete variable domain reads DAMVIQNPRYQVTQFGKPVTLSCSQTLNHNVMYWYQQKSSQAPKLLFHYYDKDFNNEADTPDNFQSRRPNTSFCFLDIRSPGLGDTAMYLCATSRGLAYEQYFGPGTRLTVT.

This clone was picked up a small number of times. V gene TRBV10-3 combines with J gene TRBJ2-2; 7 nucleotides match TRBD2. This CDR3 spans 16 amino acids. CDR1 is ENHRY and CDR2 is SYGVKD in the germline V gene. The trim removed 0 bases at V and 1 base at J, leaving 2 bases unmatched. The CDR3 nucleotides are TGTGCCATCAGTGAGTCGGGGGGGTTGAACACCGGGGAGCTGTTTTTT. It is translated as CAISESGGLNTGELFF.

A few counts support this clone. This chain connects TRBV6-5 to TRBJ2-1, with D maybe TRBD2 (5 bases). In germline, CDR1 is MNHEY, CDR2 SVGAGI. CDR3 size: 16 residues. Trimming shortened V by 2 bases and J by 4 bases, and 15 bases separated the two germline ends. The DNA for the CDR3 is TGTGCCAGCAGTTACCCGGGCGGGTCGGGGTACAATGAGCAGTTCTTC. Encoded protein: CASSYPGGSGYNEQFF.

V usage is TRBV6-6 and J usage is TRBJ2-5, with 9 bases identical to TRBD1. V dropped 5 bases and J dropped 7; count of bases not matched to a gene: 5. Germline V gene data show CDR1 as MNHNY and CDR2 as SVGAGI (reference sequence). This CDR3 is 13 amino acids long. CDR3 protein: CASSPGQGWTQYF. CDR3 sequence (DNA): TGTGCCAGCAGTCCGGGACAGGGATGGACCCAGTACTTC.

The chain couples TRBV6-5 to TRBJ2-3, with no clear D. CDR1 is MNHEY, CDR2 SVGAGI, per germline. V was cut by 0 bases and J by 2 bases, with 9 bases left in between. The CDR3 covers 15 residues. The CDR3 is CASSYSVGDTDTQYF. The CDR3 DNA reads TGTGCCAGCAGTTACTCGGTAGGAGACACAGATACGCAGTATTTT.

This clone has a handful of counts. The chain recombines TRBV13 with TRBJ2-7, with D unclear. The CDR3 is 17 residues long. V was cut by 0 bases and J by 0 bases, with 15 bases left in between. Per the germline V gene, CDR1 is PRHDT and CDR2 is FYEKMQ (reference sequence). The CDR3 DNA sequence: TGTGCCAGCAGCTTAGGAGGTTTCAGCGCCAACTCCTACGAGCAGTACTTC. It yields the protein CASSLGGFSANSYEQYF.

This clone was observed once. A read error may explain this, as a much larger clone is one base away. V gene TRBV5-4 combines with J gene TRBJ2-7; D is uncertain. The CDR3 loop spans 11 amino acids. Between the trimmed V and J ends, which lost 4 bases and 2 bases, there was a span of 4 bases. The germline CDR1 and CDR2 sequences are SGHNT and YYREEE (reference sequence). The CDR3 reads CASSLTYEQYF. The CDR3 region has the DNA TGTGCCAGCAGCCTTACCTACGAGCAGTACTTC. Full variable domain (missing parts from reference TRBV5-4 and TRBJ2-7): ETGVTQSPTHLIKTRGQQVTLRCSSQSGHNTVSWYQQALGQGPQFIFQYYREEENGRGNFPPRFSGLQFPNYSSELNVNALELDDSALYLCASSLTYEQYFGPGTRLTVT.

This clone occurred a few times. V usage is TRBV2 and J usage is TRBJ1-2; 11 bases match TRBD1. CDR3 length: 13 amino acids. Trimming at V came to 3 bases and at J to 6 bases, leaving 0 bases not matched to a gene. The germline V gene encodes CDR1 SNHLY and CDR2 FYNNEI. DNA for the CDR3: TGTGCCAGCAGTGAGGACAGGGGGCATGGCTACACCTTC. Translated: CASSEDRGHGYTF.

This clone came up a few times. The same CDR3 is also encoded by other DNA sequences in this sample. This rearrangement joins TRBV18 to TRBJ1-5; tentatively, D is TRBD1 (5 bases). This CDR3 contains 14 residues. The germline gives CDR1 KGHSH, CDR2 LQKENI. V was clipped by 3 bases and J by 5 bases, with 11 bases between them. The CDR3 loop is CASSPQGGDQPQHF. For the CDR3, the DNA is TGTGCCAGCTCACCTCAGGGAGGGGATCAGCCCCAGCATTTT.